This T cell receptor (beta chain) was documented in a study of PD-1 blockade in classical Hodgkin lymphoma. Notes on the study in general: What drove the repertoire differences, possibly disease activity or prior therapy, has not been defined. It was reported that newly diagnosed patients had less baseline TCR diversity than healthy donors.

Comment on this clone: What it binds is unknown.

The CDR3 spans 15 residues. Germline-derived CDR1 and CDR2 are ENHRY and SYGVKD. Trimming shortened V by 3 bases and J by 6 bases, and 12 bases separated the two germline ends. TCRdb's table, derived via immunoSEQ multiplex PCR, lists solely in-frame clones and lacks some. The sample yields 15,000 to 25,000 clones, over 75% seen once. This sample's time point: newly diagnosed, previously untreated cHL patient sample. Magnetic negative selection served to purify CD4+ T cells out of PBMCs that had been thawed. Comparison relied on PBMCs that came from newly diagnosed, untreated classical Hodgkin lymphoma.

Sequenced input: CD4+ T cells from blood. The TCR comes from a human donor with classical Hodgkin lymphoma. J is TRBJ1-6 and V is TRBV10-3; D remains unclear. The CDR3 nucleotides are TGTGCCATCAGTGACGGTCAGCTGATTAATTCACCCCTCCACTTT. Translating gives CAISDGQLINSPLHF.